This TCR beta chain comes out of a study of shared clonotypes between healthy human individuals. Sequencing was performed with immunoSEQ multiplex PCR; in TCRdb, only in-frame clones are kept and a portion is missing. This sample has about 1.1 million clones; about four fifths occur once, and the top ten carry under 0.8%. Deletions cut 5 bases from V and 1 base from J, with 8 bases between. There are 14 residues in the CDR3. Germline V gives CDR1 LNHNV, CDR2 YYDKDF (reference sequence). This clone was seen a single time. Sequencing input: memory CD4+ T cells from PBMCs. Subset here: CD45RA-negative fraction. The clonotype originates from a man between 18 and 35 years old in good health. Some clones in this sample may be carry-over from other donors' samples. The V gene is TRBV15, the J gene TRBJ2-2; TRBD2 might be the D (6 bases). The CDR3 loop is CATSGRENTGELFF. DNA for the CDR3: TGTGCCACCAGCGGGCGGGAGAACACCGGGGAGCTGTTTTTT.